These T cell receptor beta chains were read from a single sample in a study of OX40 agonist ivuxolimab in advanced cancers. Data came from immunoSEQ multiplex PCR; TCRdb stores just in-frame clones and leaves some out. The sample has roughly 72,000 clones; roughly nine tenths are singletons. The material was CD4+ or CD8+ T cells sorted from blood, obtained in a trial of the OX40 agonist ivuxolimab. Receptor source: an adult with an advanced solid tumor such as melanoma, head and neck, liver or kidney cancer. Both conserved end residues are part of each CDR3. The D gene is left open where the match is weak. A clone size is listed for some rows: how often the clone was seen (once, few, many), or a class if it is expanded.

J gene: TRBJ1-1
D gene: NA
clone size: NA
V gene: TRBV2
CDR3 DNA: TGTGCCAGCAGTGGGGGACTTAATATGAACACTGAAGCTTTCTTT
CDR3 protein: CASSGGLNMNTEAFF

J gene: TRBJ2-7
D gene: TRBD1
clone size: NA
V gene: TRBV29-1
CDR3 DNA: TGCAGCGTGAAGGGACAGGGTTCCTACGAGCAGTACTTC
CDR3 protein: CSVKGQGSYEQYF

J gene: TRBJ1-1
D gene: NA
clone size: once
V gene: TRBV5-3
CDR3 DNA: TGTGCCAGCAGCTTGGGGCAGGGGCTAACTGAAGCTTTCTTT
CDR3 protein: CASSLGQGLTEAFF

J gene: TRBJ1-6
D gene: TRBD1
clone size: NA
V gene: TRBV19
CDR3 DNA: TGTGCCAGTAGTCTTGGACAGGGTCCGGTTTCACCCCTCCACTTT
CDR3 protein: CASSLGQGPVSPLHF

J gene: TRBJ2-2
D gene: NA
clone size: once
V gene: TRBV28
CDR3 DNA: TGTGCCAGCACCCCCTTGCGGGGGAACACCGGGGAGCTGTTTTTT
CDR3 protein: CASTPLRGNTGELFF

J gene: TRBJ2-5
D gene: NA
clone size: NA
V gene: TRBV2
CDR3 DNA: TGTGCCAGCAGTGAAGTCCGCTCTGTGGTAGGAGAGACCCAGTACTTC
CDR3 protein: CASSEVRSVVGETQYF

J gene: TRBJ2-3
D gene: NA
clone size: NA
V gene: TRBV7-6
CDR3 DNA: TGTGCCAGCAGCTTAAATAGAGCAGATACGCAGTATTTT
CDR3 protein: CASSLNRADTQYF

J gene: TRBJ2-3
D gene: TRBD2
clone size: NA
V gene: TRBV5-1
CDR3 DNA: TGCGCCAGCAGCTTGGGTAGCGGGGGCACAGATACGCAGTATTTT
CDR3 protein: CASSLGSGGTDTQYF

J gene: TRBJ2-5
D gene: TRBD2
clone size: NA
V gene: TRBV5-1
CDR3 DNA: TGCGCCAGCAGCCCGCCGACTAGCGGGAGGTGGGGAGAAGAGACCCAGTACTTC
CDR3 protein: CASSPPTSGRWGEETQYF

J gene: TRBJ1-4
D gene: NA
clone size: few
V gene: TRBV4-2
CDR3 DNA: TGTGCCACCTCATGGGGGGGGTCCGGGGTAGAAAAACTGTTTTTT
CDR3 protein: CATSWGGSGVEKLFF

J gene: TRBJ1-2
D gene: TRBD1
clone size: NA
V gene: TRBV5-1
CDR3 DNA: TGCGCCAGCAGCTCCCCCGGGACAGACGGCTACACCTTC
CDR3 protein: CASSSPGTDGYTF

J gene: TRBJ2-7
D gene: TRBD1
clone size: NA
V gene: TRBV5-1
CDR3 DNA: TGCGCCAGCAGCGCGGACAGGCCTGGGTCCGAGCAGTACTTC
CDR3 protein: CASSADRPGSEQYF

J gene: TRBJ2-3
D gene: NA
clone size: NA
V gene: TRBV5-1
CDR3 DNA: TGCGCCAGCAGCTTGGGCGGGAAGGGGGATACGCAGTATTTT
CDR3 protein: CASSLGGKGDTQYF

J gene: TRBJ1-4
D gene: NA
clone size: NA
V gene: TRBV10-1
CDR3 DNA: TGCGCCCTCGAACGGGAAAAACTGTTTTTT
CDR3 protein: CALEREKLFF

J gene: TRBJ1-1
D gene: NA
clone size: NA
V gene: TRBV7-3
CDR3 DNA: TGTGCCAGCAGCTTACTAGGGGACACTGAAGCTTTCTTT
CDR3 protein: CASSLLGDTEAFF

J gene: TRBJ1-5
D gene: TRBD1
clone size: NA
V gene: TRBV19
CDR3 DNA: TGTGCCAGTAGTTGGGACAGGGACTTTTATAGCAATCAGCCCCAGCATTTT
CDR3 protein: CASSWDRDFYSNQPQHF

J gene: TRBJ1-4
D gene: TRBD1
clone size: once
V gene: TRBV27
CDR3 DNA: TGTGCCAGCAGTTCCCCGGGACAGCCTAATGAAAAACTGTTTTTT
CDR3 protein: CASSSPGQPNEKLFF

J gene: TRBJ2-3
D gene: NA
clone size: NA
V gene: TRBV7-3
CDR3 DNA: TGTGCCAGCAGCTCCAAGGGTCCCACAGATACGCAGTATTTT
CDR3 protein: CASSSKGPTDTQYF

J gene: TRBJ2-1
D gene: NA
clone size: NA
V gene: TRBV7-3
CDR3 DNA: TGTGCCAGCAGCCCAGGGTTCGATGAGCAGTTCTTC
CDR3 protein: CASSPGFDEQFF

J gene: TRBJ2-5
D gene: NA
clone size: NA
V gene: TRBV10-2
CDR3 DNA: TGCGCCAGCAGAGAGCAAGGGAGAGAGACCCAGTACTTC
CDR3 protein: CASREQGRETQYF

J gene: TRBJ2-2
D gene: NA
clone size: few
V gene: TRBV19
CDR3 DNA: TGTGCCAGTAGTATAATCAGGGCGAACACCGGGGAGCTGTTTTTT
CDR3 protein: CASSIIRANTGELFF

J gene: TRBJ2-5
D gene: NA
clone size: NA
V gene: TRBV5-1
CDR3 DNA: TGCGCCAGCAGCTTGACAGGTGGAGTACAAGAGACCCAGTACTTC
CDR3 protein: CASSLTGGVQETQYF